The text below deals with one TCR beta chain. What it binds is unknown. Viral peptide pools were used in the ViraFEST assay to expand antigen-specific CD4+ T cells, and sequencing came afterward. Subsequent to approximately 11 days of culture, CD4+ T cells were isolated. Vaccine recipients lacked prior SARS-CoV-2 infection and had negative nucleocapsid antibodies. On day 3 and again on day 7, half the medium was replaced with IL-2 medium. The CDR3 extends over 13 amino acids. Germline V gene data show CDR1 as MNHNS and CDR2 as SASEGT. Trimming cost V 2 bases and J 9 bases, with 13 bases left between them. Libraries were prepared by immunoSEQ multiplex PCR; TCRdb keeps only in-frame clonotypes and omits some of them. The table has 65,000 to 85,000 clones, over 70% seen once. This record belongs to a study of vaccination effects on CD4 cells after COVID-19. Study-level points and caveats: Late post-vaccination samples showed marked contraction of infection- and vaccine-induced clones.

The TCR originated in a human donor who received a COVID-19 vaccine. This chain connects TRBV6-1 to TRBJ1-1; D is undetermined. The material was CD4+ T cells from PBMCs cultured with SARS-CoV-2 spike peptides, obtained before COVID-19 vaccination. The CDR3 region has the DNA TGTGCCAGCAGTGAAAAGTCGGTTAGTAAAGCTTTCTTT. Encoded protein: CASSEKSVSKAFF.